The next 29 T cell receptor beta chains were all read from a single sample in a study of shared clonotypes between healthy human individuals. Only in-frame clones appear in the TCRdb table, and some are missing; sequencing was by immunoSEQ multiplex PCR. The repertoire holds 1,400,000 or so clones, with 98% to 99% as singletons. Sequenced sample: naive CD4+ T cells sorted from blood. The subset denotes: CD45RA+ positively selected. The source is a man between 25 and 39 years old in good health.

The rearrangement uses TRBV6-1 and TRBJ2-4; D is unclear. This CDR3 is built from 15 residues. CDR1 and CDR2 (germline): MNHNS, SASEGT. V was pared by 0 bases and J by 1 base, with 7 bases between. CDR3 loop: CASSEAWGAKNIQYF. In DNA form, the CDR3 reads TGTGCCAGCAGTGAAGCGTGGGGTGCCAAAAACATTCAGTACTTC.

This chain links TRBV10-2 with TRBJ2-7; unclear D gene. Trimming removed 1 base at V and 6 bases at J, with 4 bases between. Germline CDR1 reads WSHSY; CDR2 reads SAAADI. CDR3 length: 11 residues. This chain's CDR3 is CASSELLEQYF. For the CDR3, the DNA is TGCGCCAGCAGTGAGTTGCTCGAGCAGTACTTC.

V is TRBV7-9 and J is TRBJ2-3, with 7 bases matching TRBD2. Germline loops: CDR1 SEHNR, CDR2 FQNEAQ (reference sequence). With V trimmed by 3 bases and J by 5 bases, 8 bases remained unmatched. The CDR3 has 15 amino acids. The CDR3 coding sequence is TGTGCCAGCAGCTTGCAACGGGGGAGGGGAGATACGCAGTATTTT. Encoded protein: CASSLQRGRGDTQYF. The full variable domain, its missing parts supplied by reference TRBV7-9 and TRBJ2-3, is DTGVSQNPRHKITKRGQNVTFRCDPISEHNRLYWYRQTLGQGPEFLTYFQNEAQLEKSRLLSDRFSAERPKGSFSTLEIQRTEQGDSAMYLCASSLQRGRGDTQYFGPGTRLTVL.

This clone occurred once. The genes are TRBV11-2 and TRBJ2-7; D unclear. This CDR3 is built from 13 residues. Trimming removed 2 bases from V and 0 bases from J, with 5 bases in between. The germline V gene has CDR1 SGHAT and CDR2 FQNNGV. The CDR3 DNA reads TGTGCCAGCAGCTTATTCATCTCCTACGAGCAGTACTTC. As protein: CASSLFISYEQYF.

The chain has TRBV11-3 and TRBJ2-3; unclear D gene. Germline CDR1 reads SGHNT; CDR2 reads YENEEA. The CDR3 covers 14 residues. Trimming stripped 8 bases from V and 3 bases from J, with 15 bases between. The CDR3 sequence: CASEDSLGTDTQYF. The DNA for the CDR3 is TGTGCCAGCGAAGACTCTTTGGGGACAGATACGCAGTATTTT.

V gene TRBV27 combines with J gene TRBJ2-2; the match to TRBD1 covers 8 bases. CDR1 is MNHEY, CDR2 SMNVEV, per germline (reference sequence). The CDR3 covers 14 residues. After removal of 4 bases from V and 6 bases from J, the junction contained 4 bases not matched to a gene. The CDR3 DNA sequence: TGTGCCAGCAGTTACGTGGACAGGGCCGGGGAGCTGTTTTTT. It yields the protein CASSYVDRAGELFF.

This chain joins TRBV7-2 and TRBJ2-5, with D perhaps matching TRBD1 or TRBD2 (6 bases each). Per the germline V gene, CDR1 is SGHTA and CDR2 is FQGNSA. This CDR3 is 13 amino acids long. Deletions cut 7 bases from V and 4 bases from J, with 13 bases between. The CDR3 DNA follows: TGTGCCAGCACCACACAGGGAGGAGAGACCCAGTACTTC. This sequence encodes CASTTQGGETQYF. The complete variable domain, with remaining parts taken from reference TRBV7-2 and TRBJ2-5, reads GAGVSQSPSNKVTEKGKDVELRCDPISGHTALYWYRQSLGQGLEFLIYFQGNSAPDKSGLPSDRFSAERTGGSVSTLTIQRTQQEDSAVYLCASTTQGGETQYFGPGTRLLVL.

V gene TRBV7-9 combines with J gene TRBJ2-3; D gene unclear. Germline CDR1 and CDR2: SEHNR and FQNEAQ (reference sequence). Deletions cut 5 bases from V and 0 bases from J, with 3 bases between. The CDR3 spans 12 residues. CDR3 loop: CASSESTDTQYF. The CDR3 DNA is TGTGCCAGCAGCGAGAGCACAGATACGCAGTATTTT.

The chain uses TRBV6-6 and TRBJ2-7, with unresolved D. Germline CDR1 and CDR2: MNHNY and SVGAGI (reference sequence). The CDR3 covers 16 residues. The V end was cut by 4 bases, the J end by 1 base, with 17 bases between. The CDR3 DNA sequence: TGTGCCAGCAGTTTACTCGATGGCGGCTTATCCTACGAGCAGTACTTC. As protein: CASSLLDGGLSYEQYF.

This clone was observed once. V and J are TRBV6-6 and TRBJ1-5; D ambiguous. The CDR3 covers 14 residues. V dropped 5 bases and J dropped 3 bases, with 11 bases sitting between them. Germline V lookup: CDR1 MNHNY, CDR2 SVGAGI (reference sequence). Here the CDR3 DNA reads TGTGCCAGCAGTCCAGCTAGTATCAATCAGCCCCAGCATTTT. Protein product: CASSPASINQPQHF.

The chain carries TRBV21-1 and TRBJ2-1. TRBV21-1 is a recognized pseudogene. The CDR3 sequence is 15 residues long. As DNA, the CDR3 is TGTGCCAGCAGCAAAGATGGGACCACCTACAATGAGCAGTTCTTC. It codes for CASSKDGTTYNEQFF.

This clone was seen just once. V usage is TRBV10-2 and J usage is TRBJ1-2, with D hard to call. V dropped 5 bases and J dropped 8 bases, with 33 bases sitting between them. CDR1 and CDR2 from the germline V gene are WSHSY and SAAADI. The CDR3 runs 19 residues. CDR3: CASSLPLRPLASTKDGYTF. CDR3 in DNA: TGCGCCAGCAGTCTCCCGTTAAGGCCTTTAGCTTCAACAAAAGACGGCTACACCTTC.

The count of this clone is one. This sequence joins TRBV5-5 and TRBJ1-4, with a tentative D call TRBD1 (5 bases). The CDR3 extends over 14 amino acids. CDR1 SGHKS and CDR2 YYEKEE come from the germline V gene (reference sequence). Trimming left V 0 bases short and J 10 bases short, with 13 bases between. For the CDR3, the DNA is TGTGCCAGCAGCTTGGGCCAGGGTTCTGGAAAACTGTTTTTT. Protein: CASSLGQGSGKLFF.

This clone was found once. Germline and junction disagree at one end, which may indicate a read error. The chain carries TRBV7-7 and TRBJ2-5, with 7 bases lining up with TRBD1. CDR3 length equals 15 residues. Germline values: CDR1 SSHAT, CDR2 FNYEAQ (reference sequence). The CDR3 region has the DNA TGTGCTAGCAGCTCAAACACAGGGGTAACGGAGACCCAGTACTTC. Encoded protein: CASSSNTGVTETQYF. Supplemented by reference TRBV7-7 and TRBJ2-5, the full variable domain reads GAGVSQSPRYKVTKRGQDVTLRCDPISSHATLYWYQQALGQGPEFLTYFNYEAQPDKSGLPSDRFSAERPEGSISTLTIQRTEQRDSAMYRCASSSNTGVTETQYFGPGTRLLVL.

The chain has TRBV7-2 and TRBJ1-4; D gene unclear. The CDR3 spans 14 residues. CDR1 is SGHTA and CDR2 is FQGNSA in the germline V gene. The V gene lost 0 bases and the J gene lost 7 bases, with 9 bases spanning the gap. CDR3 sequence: CASSLARWGEKLFF. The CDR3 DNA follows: TGTGCCAGCAGCTTAGCACGTTGGGGTGAAAAACTGTTTTTT. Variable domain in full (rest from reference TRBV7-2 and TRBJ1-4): GAGVSQSPSNKVTEKGKDVELRCDPISGHTALYWYRQSLGQGLEFLIYFQGNSAPDKSGLPSDRFSAERTGGSVSTLTIQRTQQEDSAVYLCASSLARWGEKLFFGSGTQLSVL.

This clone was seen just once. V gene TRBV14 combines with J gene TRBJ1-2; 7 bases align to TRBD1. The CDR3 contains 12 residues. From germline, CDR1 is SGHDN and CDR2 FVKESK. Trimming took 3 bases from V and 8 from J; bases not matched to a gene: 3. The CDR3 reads CASSHGTEGYTF. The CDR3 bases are TGTGCCAGCAGCCACGGGACAGAAGGCTACACCTTC.

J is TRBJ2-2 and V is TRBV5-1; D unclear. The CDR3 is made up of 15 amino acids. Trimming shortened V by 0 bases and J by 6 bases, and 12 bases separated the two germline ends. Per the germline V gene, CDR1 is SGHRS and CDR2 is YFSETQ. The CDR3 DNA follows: TGCGCCAGCAGCTTGGTCAGCAAAGGTCCCGGGGAGCTGTTTTTT. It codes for CASSLVSKGPGELFF.

DNA of the CDR3: TGTGCCAGCAGCTTAGTTCTAGGACAGGGGGCGCGGAACACCGGGGAGCTGTTTTTT. It specifies CASSLVLGQGARNTGELFF. This chain connects TRBV7-8 to TRBJ2-2; 11 bases fit TRBD1. The CDR3 runs 19 residues. Losses at the gene ends were 1 base for V and 1 base for J; bases not matched to a gene: 8. The V gene's germline CDR1 is SGHVS and CDR2 FQNEAQ.

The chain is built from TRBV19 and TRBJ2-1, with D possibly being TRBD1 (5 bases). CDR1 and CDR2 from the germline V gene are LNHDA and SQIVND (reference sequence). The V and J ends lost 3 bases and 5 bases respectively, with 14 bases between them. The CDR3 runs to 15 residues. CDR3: CASSIRQGPNNEQFF. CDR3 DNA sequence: TGTGCCAGTAGTATTAGGCAGGGCCCAAACAATGAGCAGTTCTTC.

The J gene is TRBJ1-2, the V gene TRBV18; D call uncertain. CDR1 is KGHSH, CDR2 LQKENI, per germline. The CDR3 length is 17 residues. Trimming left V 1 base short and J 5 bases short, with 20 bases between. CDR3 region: CASSPLQLQSGLYGYTF. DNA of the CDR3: TGTGCCAGCTCACCACTCCAATTACAGTCGGGGTTATATGGCTACACCTTC.

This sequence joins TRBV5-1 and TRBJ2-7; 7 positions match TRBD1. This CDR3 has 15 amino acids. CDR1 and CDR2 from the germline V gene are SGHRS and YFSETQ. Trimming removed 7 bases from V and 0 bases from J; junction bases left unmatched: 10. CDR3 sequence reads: CASGFATGSSYEQYF. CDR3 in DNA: TGCGCCAGCGGATTTGCGACAGGGAGCTCCTACGAGCAGTACTTC. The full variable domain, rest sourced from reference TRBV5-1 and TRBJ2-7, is KAGVTQTPRYLIKTRGQQVTLSCSPISGHRSVSWYQQTPGQGLQFLFEYFSETQRNKGNFPGRFSGRQFSNSRSEMNVSTLELGDSALYLCASGFATGSSYEQYFGPGTRLTVT.

This CDR3 reads CASSTPGLPSGANVLTF. The DNA for the CDR3 is TGTGCCAGCAGTACACCGGGACTTCCCTCTGGGGCCAACGTCCTGACTTTC. The V gene is TRBV27, the J gene TRBJ2-6; D might be TRBD2 (6 bases). Deletions cut 5 bases from V and 0 bases from J, with 14 bases between. The length of the CDR3 is 17 residues. The germline V gene encodes CDR1 MNHEY and CDR2 SMNVEV (reference sequence).

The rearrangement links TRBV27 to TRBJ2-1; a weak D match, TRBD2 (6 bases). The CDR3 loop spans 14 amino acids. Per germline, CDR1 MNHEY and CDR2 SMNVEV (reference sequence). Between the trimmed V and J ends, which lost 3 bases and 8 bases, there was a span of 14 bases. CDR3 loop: CASSFERRGDEQFF. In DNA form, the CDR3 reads TGTGCCAGCAGTTTTGAACGGAGGGGTGATGAGCAGTTCTTC.

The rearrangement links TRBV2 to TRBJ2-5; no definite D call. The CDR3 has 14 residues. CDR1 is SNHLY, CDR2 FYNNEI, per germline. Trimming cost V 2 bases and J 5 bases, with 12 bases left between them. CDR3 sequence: CASSESAQQETQYF. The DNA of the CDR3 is TGTGCCAGCAGTGAATCGGCCCAGCAGGAGACCCAGTACTTC.

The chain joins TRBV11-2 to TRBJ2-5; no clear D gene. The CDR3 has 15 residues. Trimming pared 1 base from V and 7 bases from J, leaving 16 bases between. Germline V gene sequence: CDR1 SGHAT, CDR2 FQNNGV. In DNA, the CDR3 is TGTGCCAGCAGCTTAGTCCATGGGGAAGGGTTGACCCAGTACTTC. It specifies CASSLVHGEGLTQYF. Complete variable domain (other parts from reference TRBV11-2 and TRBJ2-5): EAGVAQSPRYKIIEKRQSVAFWCNPISGHATLYWYQQILGQGPKLLIQFQNNGVVDDSQLPKDRFSAERLKGVDSTLKIQPAKLEDSAVYLCASSLVHGEGLTQYFGPGTRLLVL.

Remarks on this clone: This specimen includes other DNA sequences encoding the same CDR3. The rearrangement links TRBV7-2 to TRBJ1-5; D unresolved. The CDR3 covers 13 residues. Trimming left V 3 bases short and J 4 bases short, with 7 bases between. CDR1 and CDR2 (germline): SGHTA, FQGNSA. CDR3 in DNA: TGTGCCAGCAGCTTCTCTGGGAATCAGCCCCAGCATTTT. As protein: CASSFSGNQPQHF. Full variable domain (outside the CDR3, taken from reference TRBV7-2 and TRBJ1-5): GAGVSQSPSNKVTEKGKDVELRCDPISGHTALYWYRQSLGQGLEFLIYFQGNSAPDKSGLPSDRFSAERTGGSVSTLTIQRTQQEDSAVYLCASSFSGNQPQHFGDGTRLSIL.

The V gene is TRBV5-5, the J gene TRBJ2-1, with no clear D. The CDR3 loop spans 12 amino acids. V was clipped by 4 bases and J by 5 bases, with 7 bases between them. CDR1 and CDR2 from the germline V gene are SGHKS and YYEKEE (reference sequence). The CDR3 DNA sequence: TGTGCCAGCAGCCGCAAGGACAATGAGCAGTTCTTC. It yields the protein CASSRKDNEQFF. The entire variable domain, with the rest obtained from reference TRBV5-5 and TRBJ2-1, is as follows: DAGVTQSPTHLIKTRGQQVTLRCSPISGHKSVSWYQQVLGQGPQFIFQYYEKEERGRGNFPDRFSARQFPNYSSELNVNALLLGDSALYLCASSRKDNEQFFGPGTRLTVL.

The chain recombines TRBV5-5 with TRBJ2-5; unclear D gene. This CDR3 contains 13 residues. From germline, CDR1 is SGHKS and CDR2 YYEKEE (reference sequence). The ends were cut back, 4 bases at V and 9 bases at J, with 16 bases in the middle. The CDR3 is CASSNRPKSAQYF. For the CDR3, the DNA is TGTGCCAGCAGCAATCGCCCCAAGAGCGCCCAGTACTTC.

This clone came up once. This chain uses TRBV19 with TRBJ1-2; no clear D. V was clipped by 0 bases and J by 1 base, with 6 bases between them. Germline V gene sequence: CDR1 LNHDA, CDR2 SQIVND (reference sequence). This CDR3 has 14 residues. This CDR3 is CASSIEVINYGYTF. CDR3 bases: TGTGCCAGTAGTATAGAAGTGATTAACTATGGCTACACCTTC.